What follows are 19 T cell receptor beta chains derived from one specimen sequenced in a study of blood T cell repertoires in COVID-19. The data were produced by immunoSEQ multiplex PCR, yet TCRdb's version contains in-frame clones alone and is incomplete. The profile covers about 280,000 clones, with approximately 82% appearing a single time and 5% taken by the ten largest. The sample was PBMCs or T cells enriched from blood (not recorded which). Source of these receptors: a man in his forties who had been exposed to COVID-19.

J is TRBJ2-1 and V is TRBV27; 8 bases are a match to TRBD2. After removal of 5 bases from V and 6 bases from J, the junction contained 15 bases not matched to a gene. The V gene's germline CDR1 is MNHEY and CDR2 SMNVEV (reference sequence). The CDR3 runs to 17 residues. This CDR3 is CASSINTPGGPSNEQFF. In nucleotides, the CDR3 is TGTGCCAGCAGTATCAATACCCCGGGAGGGCCCTCCAATGAGCAGTTCTTC.

The rearrangement joins TRBV12-3 or TRBV12-4 to TRBJ1-6; D unclear. V was cut by 3 bases and J by 13 bases, with 7 bases left in between. The CDR3 has 11 amino acids. The CDR3 bases are TGTGCCAGCAGTTTTTCGGGGCCCCTCCACTTT. As protein: CASSFSGPLHF.

This chain uses TRBV9 with TRBJ2-1, with a possible D match to TRBD2 (5 bases). V gave up 0 bases and J gave up 6 bases, with 19 bases separating them. The CDR3 has 17 amino acids. Germline V lookup: CDR1 SGDLS, CDR2 YYNGEE. The DNA for the CDR3 is TGTGCCAGCAGCGTAGATCGGGGTAATGGCAAAACCAATGAGCAGTTCTTC. Translation gives CASSVDRGNGKTNEQFF.

The chain is built from TRBV2 and TRBJ2-5; TRBD2 might be the D (6 bases). CDR1 SNHLY and CDR2 FYNNEI come from the germline V gene. Trimming left V 6 bases short and J 5 bases short, with 7 bases between. The CDR3 has 11 residues. The CDR3 spells CASRGGETQYF. For the CDR3, the DNA is TGTGCCAGCAGGGGAGGCGAGACCCAGTACTTC.

V usage is TRBV18 and J usage is TRBJ1-2; TRBD1 matches 8 bases. Germline assignment: CDR1 KGHSH and CDR2 LQKENI. The CDR3 has 14 amino acids. V shed 8 bases, J shed 5 bases, and the junction held 10 bases outside the gene matches. In DNA, the CDR3 is TGTGCCAGCAAACAGGGGGTTGACCGATATGGCTACACCTTC. Its translation is CASKQGVDRYGYTF.

This chain links TRBV5-1 with TRBJ2-1; possibly TRBD2 for D (6 bases). CDR3 size: 14 residues. CDR1 SGHRS and CDR2 YFSETQ come from the germline V gene. V was shortened by 6 bases and J by 2 bases, with 12 bases between the two germline ends. CDR3 protein: CASMYGGAYNEQFF. For the CDR3, the DNA is TGCGCCAGCATGTACGGGGGAGCCTACAATGAGCAGTTCTTC.

This chain links TRBV19 with TRBJ2-1; TRBD2 matches at 9 bases. The CDR3 is made up of 13 amino acids. V gave up 6 bases and J gave up 7 bases; unmatched junction bases: 4. Germline CDR1 and CDR2: LNHDA and SQIVND (reference sequence). In DNA, the CDR3 is TGTGCCAGTAGGAAAGCGGGGGGTAATGAGCAGTTCTTC. Amino acids: CASRKAGGNEQFF.

V and J are TRBV5-1 and TRBJ1-2; TRBD1 aligns across 9 bases. Trimming cost V 1 base and J 5 bases; bases outside gene matches: 9. This CDR3 has 16 amino acids. Germline V CDR1 and CDR2: SGHRS, YFSETQ. In nucleotides, the CDR3 is TGCGCCAGCAGCTTGACCCCACAGGGGGCGCGATATGGCTACACCTTC. It yields the protein CASSLTPQGARYGYTF.

This chain links TRBV28 with TRBJ2-2; D is possibly TRBD1 (5 bases). CDR1 MDHEN and CDR2 SYDVKM come from the germline V gene. Trimming pared 7 bases from V and 4 bases from J, leaving 16 bases between. The CDR3 spans 15 residues. The CDR3 here is CASTQGSLSTGELFF. CDR3 DNA sequence: TGTGCCAGCACCCAGGGTAGTCTGAGCACCGGGGAGCTGTTTTTT.

This chain connects TRBV5-5 to TRBJ1-2; TRBD1 agrees at 7 bases. The length of the CDR3 is 16 residues. V lost 1 base, J lost 5 bases, and 11 bases stayed unmatched. Germline loops: CDR1 SGHKS, CDR2 YYEKEE (reference sequence). The CDR3 DNA reads TGTGCCAGCAGCTTGATAGTAACAGGGGCAGGATATGGCTACACCTTC. Translated, it gives CASSLIVTGAGYGYTF.

This chain joins TRBV5-6 and TRBJ2-7; D remains unclear. CDR1 and CDR2 (germline): SGHDT, YYEEEE. The CDR3 sequence is 15 residues long. Trimming shortened V by 2 bases and J by 4 bases, and 16 bases separated the two germline ends. The CDR3 spells CASSFFSSHQYEQYF. In nucleotides, the CDR3 is TGTGCCAGCAGCTTTTTCTCTAGTCACCAGTACGAGCAGTACTTC.

This chain uses TRBV4-1 with TRBJ1-2; unclear D gene. The CDR3 extends over 15 amino acids. CDR1 is MGHRA, CDR2 YSYEKL, per germline. V was shortened by 4 bases and J by 0 bases, with 12 bases between the two germline ends. The CDR3 sequence is CASSREVESNYGYTF. Written as DNA, the CDR3 is TGCGCCAGCAGCCGGGAGGTGGAGTCTAACTATGGCTACACCTTC.

The rearrangement uses TRBV24-1 and TRBJ2-2; TRBD1 might be the D (5 bases). The CDR3 has 17 amino acids. Germline CDR1 KGHDR, CDR2 SFDVKD. With 4 bases removed from V and 3 bases from J, the gap between germline ends came to 17 bases. CDR3 in amino acids: CATSESGFVKYTGELFF. CDR3 coding DNA: TGTGCCACCAGTGAATCAGGGTTTGTGAAGTACACCGGGGAGCTGTTTTTT.

This chain connects TRBV9 to TRBJ2-3; a possible D gene is TRBD1 (5 bases). The V gene lost 3 bases and the J gene lost 7 bases, with 15 bases spanning the gap. CDR1 and CDR2 from the germline V gene are SGDLS and YYNGEE. CDR3 length: 14 amino acids. CDR3 nucleotides: TGTGCCAGCAGCGCCAACCCGAGACAGAATACGCAGTATTTT. Amino acids: CASSANPRQNTQYF.

About this clone: Other DNA sequences in the sample encode the same CDR3. The chain carries TRBV28 and TRBJ1-5, with a tentative D call TRBD1 (5 bases). The CDR3 is made up of 14 amino acids. Trimming cost V 7 bases and J 0 bases, with 10 bases left between them. Germline lookup yields CDR1 MDHEN and CDR2 SYDVKM. This chain's CDR3 is CASTSGNSNQPQHF. In DNA form, the CDR3 reads TGTGCCAGCACCTCAGGGAATAGCAATCAGCCCCAGCATTTT.

This chain connects TRBV28 to TRBJ1-6; TRBD1 is a possible D gene (5 bases). The CDR3 contains 16 residues. Germline CDR1 is MDHEN and CDR2 is SYDVKM. Trimming shortened V by 0 bases and J by 5 bases, and 11 bases separated the two germline ends. In DNA, the CDR3 is TGTGCCAGCAGTTTATGGTCAGGGCCGAATAATTCACCCCTCCACTTT. As protein: CASSLWSGPNNSPLHF.

The J gene is TRBJ2-7, the V gene TRBV7-6; perhaps TRBD2 as D (5 bases). The germline V gene encodes CDR1 SGHVS and CDR2 FNYEAQ. V shed 5 bases and J shed 0 bases, with 11 bases lying between them. The length of the CDR3 is 14 residues. CDR3 nucleotide sequence: TGTGCCAGCAGCCCCGGGGTGAGCTCCTACGAGCAGTACTTC. It encodes CASSPGVSSYEQYF.

A single count supports this clone. The rearrangement links TRBV7-9 to TRBJ2-1; 15 bases map to TRBD2. Germline assignment: CDR1 SEHNR and CDR2 FQNEAQ (reference sequence). V shed 5 bases and J 4 bases; nucleotides not matched to a gene: 3. This CDR3 is built from 16 residues. The CDR3 DNA reads TGTGCCAGCAGCGGGACTAGCGGGAGGTCTTACAATGAGCAGTTCTTC. Its translation: CASSGTSGRSYNEQFF.

The CDR3 coding sequence is TGTGCTAGTGGTTCCCACCTGGGACTAGGGGCGGATACGCAGTATTTT. It is translated as CASGSHLGLGADTQYF. The V and J genes are TRBV12-5 and TRBJ2-3; 8 bases line up with TRBD2. The V and J ends lost 4 bases and 6 bases, in that order; junction bases with no gene match: 12. This CDR3 contains 16 residues. Germline loops: CDR1 LGHNT, CDR2 FRNRAP.